This T cell receptor (beta chain) is from a study of Graves' ophthalmopathy and Graves' hyperthyroidism. Study at large: Peripheral blood collection took place at initial diagnosis, before any treatment.

With a duration under 3 months, ophthalmopathy in the donors showed moderate-to-severe activity, CAS ≥3 and NOSPECS ≥4. Thyroid ultrasound, orbital computed tomography, TRAb, serum thyroxine and clinical symptoms formed the basis of diagnosis. From RNA, the CDR3 regions of TCR beta chains were amplified and sequenced. Second-round multiplex PCR came after a first-round RT-PCR that employed HTBI primers. MiXCR, run by TCRdb on the multiplex PCR reads, gives a single entry per CDR3 protein. Here the sample spans roughly 700,000 distinct CDR3 sequences, approximately 40% being singletons. J gave up 7 bases and V 6 bases, and 3 bases lay outside the gene matches. Germline V gene data show CDR1 as SQVTM and CDR2 as ANQGSEA. The CDR3 length is 11 residues.

The sample consisted of peripheral blood. This chain links TRBV29-1 with TRBJ1-1, with 9 bases that match TRBD1. The clonotype was recovered from an adult man with Graves' ophthalmopathy. CDR3 nucleotides: TGCAGCGTAACAGGGGGCGATGAAGCTTTCTTT. This codes for CSVTGGDEAFF. Based on the CDR3 plus reference TRBV29-1 and TRBJ1-1, the full variable domain is SAVISQKPSRDICQRGTSLTIQCQVDSQVTMMFWYRQQPGQSLTLIATANQGSEATYESGFVIDKFPISRPNLTFSTLTVSNMSPEDSSIYLCSVTGGDEAFFGQGTRLTVV.